Included here is one T cell receptor (beta chain) sequence, with context. Measured with immunoSEQ multiplex PCR; TCRdb has only the in-frame clones, and not every one. Counted here are 150,000 or so clones, 75% to 90% occurring once; the ten biggest clones make up 6% to 7%. This record comes from a study of blood T cell repertoires in COVID-19. Germline assignment: CDR1 SGHRS and CDR2 YFSETQ. V was shortened by 5 bases and J by 4 bases, with 12 bases between the two germline ends. The CDR3 is made up of 14 amino acids. The sample taken for sequencing was peripheral blood. This receptor was taken from a man older than 75 with acute or convalescent COVID-19. This chain connects TRBV5-1 to TRBJ2-2, with a weak D call TRBD2 (6 bases). CDR3 in DNA: TGCGCCAGCAGTCAGGAGGGGAGCACCGGGGAGCTGTTTTTT. Translated: CASSQEGSTGELFF.